Each of the 21 T cell receptor beta chains below was sequenced from the same sample in a study of T cell changes during pregnancy in multiple sclerosis. The data were produced by immunoSEQ multiplex PCR, yet TCRdb's version contains in-frame clones alone and is incomplete. The sample carries about 130,000 clones, 90% to 96% recorded once. Sequenced material: peripheral blood, taken after pregnancy. The receptors come from a female donor with multiple sclerosis, enrolled in a pregnancy study.

The gene calls are TRBV19 and TRBJ2-1, with a weak D call TRBD2 (6 bases). Deletions cut 6 bases from V and 9 bases from J, with 15 bases between. CDR3 length equals 13 residues. Per the germline V gene, CDR1 is LNHDA and CDR2 is SQIVND (reference sequence). This chain's CDR3 is CASRTLGRGEQFF. The CDR3 bases are TGTGCCAGTAGAACCTTGGGGCGGGGTGAGCAGTTCTTC.

J is TRBJ1-2 and V is TRBV6-5, with 7 positions matching TRBD1. Germline CDR1 MNHEY, CDR2 SVGAGI. The CDR3 totals 13 residues. J lost 8 bases, V lost 5 bases, and 8 bases had no gene match. CDR3 in amino acids: CASSREGARGYTF. CDR3 in DNA: TGTGCCAGCAGTCGGGAGGGGGCGCGGGGCTACACCTTC.

The rearrangement uses TRBV28 and TRBJ2-5, with D uncertain. With 4 bases removed from V and 2 bases from J, the gap between germline ends came to 17 bases. Germline CDR1 is MDHEN and CDR2 is SYDVKM. The CDR3 spans 16 residues. CDR3 sequence reads: CASSWAWANQQETQYF. The CDR3, as DNA: TGTGCCAGCAGTTGGGCATGGGCGAATCAGCAAGAGACCCAGTACTTC.

V gene TRBV5-5 combines with J gene TRBJ2-1, with D uncertain. The CDR3 sequence is 12 residues long. Germline lookup yields CDR1 SGHKS and CDR2 YYEKEE (reference sequence). V was clipped by 2 bases and J by 10 bases, with 10 bases between them. As DNA, the CDR3 is TGTGCCAGCAGCTTCTTGGGCAGCGAGCAGTTCTTC. Protein: CASSFLGSEQFF.

This chain links TRBV25-1 with TRBJ1-2, with D tentatively TRBD1 (6 bases). The CDR3 extends over 13 amino acids. CDR1 and CDR2 (germline): MGHDK, SYGVNS. V shed 6 bases and J shed 3 bases, with 11 bases lying between them. The CDR3 coding sequence is TGTGCCAGCAGGGTCGCAGGGGACTATGGCTACACCTTC. It translates to CASRVAGDYGYTF.

This clone occurred once. J is TRBJ2-1 and V is TRBV4-1; tentatively, D is TRBD2 (5 bases). Trimming pared 3 bases from V and 0 bases from J, leaving 12 bases between. The CDR3 totals 16 residues. Germline V gene sequence: CDR1 MGHRA, CDR2 YSYEKL. The CDR3 DNA reads TGCGCCAGCAGCCACCCAAGGACTGACTCCTACAATGAGCAGTTCTTC. It is translated as CASSHPRTDSYNEQFF.

J is TRBJ1-1 and V is TRBV19; D possibly corresponds to TRBD1 (5 bases). V gave up 11 bases and J gave up 8 bases, with 15 bases separating them. The CDR3 length is 11 residues. Per germline, CDR1 LNHDA and CDR2 SQIVND (reference sequence). As DNA, the CDR3 is TGTGCCGGCCGCAGCGGGGGGGAAGCTTTCTTT. Its translation: CAGRSGGEAFF.

The J gene is TRBJ1-2, the V gene TRBV27; possible D gene TRBD1, 5 bases. CDR1 and CDR2 from the germline V gene are MNHEY and SMNVEV (reference sequence). Trimming removed 6 bases at V and 4 bases at J, with 18 bases between. The CDR3 runs to 15 residues. As DNA, the CDR3 is TGTGCCAGCAGAGAAGGAATGGGGCAGAGCTATGGCTACACCTTC. This sequence encodes CASREGMGQSYGYTF.

The CDR3 nucleotides read TGTGCCAGCAGCTCGATCGGGACAGGATTGTACGAGCAGTACTTC. Translation: CASSSIGTGLYEQYF. The chain links TRBV7-2 to TRBJ2-7, with TRBD1 matching 8 bases. Trimming removed 4 bases from V and 4 bases from J; junction bases left unmatched: 9. Germline values: CDR1 SGHTA, CDR2 FQGNSA. The CDR3 covers 15 residues.

This clone came up a few times. This sequence joins TRBV2 and TRBJ2-7; possibly TRBD2 for D (6 bases). The CDR3 is 12 amino acids. Deletions cut 7 bases from V and 1 base from J, with 8 bases between. CDR1 is SNHLY, CDR2 FYNNEI, per germline. CDR3 region: CASKEGSYEQYF. The CDR3 nucleotides read TGTGCCAGCAAGGAGGGTTCCTACGAGCAGTACTTC.

The V gene is TRBV6-4, the J gene TRBJ2-7; TRBD2 matches 7 bases. Per the germline V gene, CDR1 is MRHNA and CDR2 is SNTAGT. The CDR3 covers 13 residues. Germline trimming cut 2 bases from V and 3 bases from J; bases unmatched to any gene: 1. The CDR3 protein is CASSDREGYEQYF. The CDR3 coding sequence is TGTGCCAGCAGTGACAGGGAGGGCTACGAGCAGTACTTC.

The count of this clone is one. V gene TRBV6-5 combines with J gene TRBJ1-5, with 8 bases identical to TRBD1. Germline V gene sequence: CDR1 MNHEY, CDR2 SVGAGI. This CDR3 spans 13 amino acids. J was trimmed by 5 bases and V by 4 bases; bases with no gene match: 1. CDR3 sequence reads: CASSLTGDQPQHF. The CDR3, as DNA: TGTGCCAGCAGTTTGACAGGGGATCAGCCCCAGCATTTT.

The rearrangement uses TRBV27 and TRBJ2-3; TRBD1 might be the D (6 bases). CDR1 and CDR2 (germline): MNHEY, SMNVEV (reference sequence). CDR3 length: 15 amino acids. V lost 6 bases to trimming and J lost 6 bases, with 19 bases between them. The CDR3 loop is CASRGQGTPWDTQYF. In nucleotides, the CDR3 is TGTGCCAGCAGGGGGCAGGGGACGCCCTGGGATACGCAGTATTTT.

The V gene is TRBV10-2, the J gene TRBJ2-5; 7 nucleotides align to TRBD1. CDR3 length: 15 amino acids. Trimming removed 6 bases from V and 3 bases from J; junction bases left unmatched: 10. Germline V gene lookup returns CDR1 WSHSY and CDR2 SAAADI. Here the CDR3 reads CASSSTGIDEETQYF. CDR3 coding DNA: TGCGCCAGCAGCTCGACAGGGATCGACGAAGAGACCCAGTACTTC.

The chain carries TRBV4-3 and TRBJ2-1; D is unclear. CDR1 is LGHNA, CDR2 YSLEER, per germline. CDR3 length: 15 amino acids. Trimming removed 4 bases at V and 1 base at J, with 11 bases between. CDR3 coding DNA: TGCGCCAGCAGCCGAGATAGCAGTTCCTACAATGAGCAGTTCTTC. This gives the protein CASSRDSSSYNEQFF.

The rearrangement uses TRBV4-1 and TRBJ2-1; 8 bases are shared with TRBD1. V was pared by 1 base and J by 1 base, with 3 bases of the junction left unmatched. This CDR3 contains 16 residues. CDR1 and CDR2 from the germline V gene are MGHRA and YSYEKL. CDR3 coding DNA: TGCGCCAGCAGCCAAGCCAGGGGGCAGTCCTACAATGAGCAGTTCTTC. As protein: CASSQARGQSYNEQFF.

The count of this clone is one. The rearrangement uses TRBV19 and TRBJ2-4; D perhaps matches TRBD1 (6 bases). The CDR3 is 18 residues long. Germline CDR1 reads LNHDA; CDR2 reads SQIVND (reference sequence). V lost 2 bases, J lost 0 bases, and 17 bases lay in between. CDR3 loop: CASSIFTGTRVAKNIQYF. Here the CDR3 DNA reads TGTGCCAGTAGTATATTCACCGGGACACGGGTAGCCAAAAACATTCAGTACTTC.

CDR3 DNA: TGTGCCAGCAGCTTATCCCGGGACAGGGGAATGTACGAGCAGTACTTC. This sequence encodes CASSLSRDRGMYEQYF. The chain couples TRBV11-2 to TRBJ2-7, with 10 bases lining up with TRBD1. In germline, CDR1 is SGHAT, CDR2 FQNNGV. J gave up 4 bases and V 2 bases, and 8 bases lay outside the gene matches. The CDR3 totals 16 residues.

V usage is TRBV7-6 and J usage is TRBJ2-1; tentatively, D is TRBD1 (6 bases). The germline gives CDR1 SGHVS, CDR2 FNYEAQ. This CDR3 spans 15 amino acids. V gave up 4 bases and J gave up 1 base, with 11 bases separating them. CDR3 DNA: TGTGCCAGCAGCTACGGACAGAGTTCCTACAATGAGCAGTTCTTC. It encodes CASSYGQSSYNEQFF.

This clone occurred once. This chain links TRBV19 with TRBJ2-7; TRBD1 might be the D (6 bases). V was pared by 4 bases and J by 1 base, with 11 bases between. The germline CDR1 and CDR2 sequences are LNHDA and SQIVND (reference sequence). CDR3 size: 14 residues. The CDR3 sequence: CASSRLGTSYEQYF. CDR3 bases: TGTGCCAGTAGTAGGCTGGGGACATCCTACGAGCAGTACTTC.

This chain uses TRBV28 with TRBJ2-2; 7 bases map to TRBD1. The CDR3 contains 16 residues. V was clipped by 4 bases and J by 6 bases; unmatched bases: 11. Germline CDR1 is MDHEN and CDR2 is SYDVKM. The CDR3 spells CASSSGLTGLAGELFF. As DNA, the CDR3 is TGTGCCAGCAGTTCCGGGCTGACAGGGCTCGCCGGGGAGCTGTTTTTT.